The 12 T cell receptor beta chains reported below all come from one sample, sequenced in a study of control samples from healthy donors and cancer patients. Some clones are missing from TCRdb's copy, which holds only in-frame ones; the method was immunoSEQ multiplex PCR. The repertoire holds approximately 110,000 clones, with 75% to 90% as singletons. Material: blood. The receptors here all came from a woman aged 50 to 60 in good health.

This chain uses TRBV5-1 with TRBJ2-5; D gene uncertain. The CDR3 spans 14 residues. The germline V gene has CDR1 SGHRS and CDR2 YFSETQ. Deletions cut 0 bases from V and 2 bases from J, with 8 bases between. The CDR3 reads CASSLAAAQETQYF. The DNA for the CDR3 is TGCGCCAGCAGCTTGGCGGCAGCACAAGAGACCCAGTACTTC.

This clone has just one count. V gene TRBV5-6 combines with J gene TRBJ2-2, with D perhaps TRBD2 (6 bases). Per germline, CDR1 SGHDT and CDR2 YYEEEE. The CDR3 has 19 amino acids. V shed 0 bases and J shed 3 bases, with 21 bases lying between them. CDR3: CASSLGVSGVKGHTGELFF. CDR3 in DNA: TGTGCCAGCAGCTTGGGGGTCTCGGGGGTTAAAGGACACACCGGGGAGCTGTTTTTT.

V usage is TRBV27 and J usage is TRBJ2-3; D not resolved. The CDR3 runs to 12 residues. Per the germline V gene, CDR1 is MNHEY and CDR2 is SMNVEV (reference sequence). Trimming cost V 4 bases and J 2 bases, with 4 bases left between them. The CDR3 loop is CASSYNTDTQYF. In nucleotides, the CDR3 is TGTGCCAGCAGTTACAACACAGATACGCAGTATTTT.

The rearrangement joins TRBV19 to TRBJ1-6; 9 bases are shared with TRBD1. This CDR3 region has 15 residues. V dropped 9 bases and J dropped 9; count of bases not matched to a gene: 12. Germline CDR1 reads LNHDA; CDR2 reads SQIVND (reference sequence). DNA of the CDR3: TGTGCCAGCCGACCGGGACAGGGCGAGAGTTCACCCCTCCACTTT. It specifies CASRPGQGESSPLHF.

A single count supports this clone. The V and J genes are TRBV24-1 and TRBJ1-2, with D uncertain. The V end lost 5 bases, the J end lost 5 bases, and 11 bases lay between the germline ends. Germline assignment: CDR1 KGHDR and CDR2 SFDVKD. This CDR3 contains 13 residues. This CDR3 reads CATSASVGYGYTF. The CDR3 coding sequence is TGTGCCACCAGTGCCTCCGTCGGATATGGCTACACCTTC.

The chain has TRBV9 and TRBJ2-5; 12 nucleotides agree with TRBD2. The CDR3 is made up of 16 amino acids. From germline, CDR1 is SGDLS and CDR2 YYNGEE. The junction had 6 bases not matched to a gene; V was cut back by 1 base and J by 5 bases. In DNA form, the CDR3 reads TGTGCCAGCAGCGTATCTAGCGGGGGGGTTTCGGAGACCCAGTACTTC. Encoded protein: CASSVSSGGVSETQYF.

This chain links TRBV14 with TRBJ1-2; perhaps TRBD1 as D (5 bases). The V end was cut by 4 bases, the J end by 5 bases, with 11 bases between. The germline V gene has CDR1 SGHDN and CDR2 FVKESK. The CDR3 covers 13 residues. The CDR3 sequence is CASSPGGPYGYTF. Written as DNA, the CDR3 is TGTGCCAGCAGCCCGGGGGGACCGTATGGCTACACCTTC.

By frequency in the sample, this clone is medium-sized (0.01 to 0.1%). The chain has TRBV4-1 and TRBJ1-1; no reliable D call. Germline values: CDR1 MGHRA, CDR2 YSYEKL. The CDR3 has 11 residues. Trimming took off 6 bases at V and 5 bases at J, with 7 bases between the two ends. DNA of the CDR3: TGCGCCAGCAGTAGAGGAACTGAAGCTTTCTTT. Translating it yields CASSRGTEAFF.

J is TRBJ1-5 and V is TRBV5-1; TRBD1 might be the D (6 bases). Trimming took 6 bases from V and 6 from J, leaving 13 bases between them. The CDR3 consists of 13 residues. Germline V gene sequence: CDR1 SGHRS, CDR2 YFSETQ. This CDR3 is CASKGEDGQPQHF. DNA for the CDR3: TGCGCCAGCAAGGGGGAGGACGGTCAGCCCCAGCATTTT.

This chain links TRBV7-8 with TRBJ2-3; D is perhaps TRBD1 or TRBD2 (5 bases each). The length of the CDR3 is 16 residues. With 5 bases removed from V and 8 bases from J, the gap between germline ends came to 23 bases. From germline, CDR1 is SGHVS and CDR2 FQNEAQ. CDR3 DNA sequence: TGTGCCAGCAGCCTAGAGCGGACAAATACGTATGGTACGCAGTATTTT. Residues: CASSLERTNTYGTQYF.

The J gene is TRBJ1-5, the V gene TRBV27; TRBD1 aligns across 10 bases. V gave up 5 bases and J gave up 6 bases; unmatched junction bases: 7. The CDR3 sequence is 15 residues long. Germline values: CDR1 MNHEY, CDR2 SMNVEV (reference sequence). In DNA form, the CDR3 reads TGTGCCAGCAGTCGGGGACAGGGGATACTTCAGCCCCAGCATTTT. Translation: CASSRGQGILQPQHF.

The chain joins TRBV4-3 to TRBJ1-2; 7 bases line up with TRBD1. The CDR3 length is 16 residues. In germline, CDR1 is LGHNA, CDR2 YSLEER. V lost 3 bases and J lost 1; bases outside the gene matches: 8. Here the CDR3 reads CASSQAGTEYNYGYTF. The CDR3 region has the DNA TGCGCCAGCAGCCAGGCCGGGACAGAGTATAACTATGGCTACACCTTC.